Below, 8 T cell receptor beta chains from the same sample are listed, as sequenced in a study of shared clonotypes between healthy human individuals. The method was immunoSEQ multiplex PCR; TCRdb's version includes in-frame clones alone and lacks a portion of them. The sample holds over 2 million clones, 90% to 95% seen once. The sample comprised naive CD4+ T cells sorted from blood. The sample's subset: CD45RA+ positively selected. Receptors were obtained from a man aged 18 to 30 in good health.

Here the CDR3 reads CASSLSSASSYNEQFF. As DNA, the CDR3 is TGCGCCAGCAGCCTATCTAGCGCCAGCTCCTACAATGAGCAGTTCTTC. The chain joins TRBV5-1 to TRBJ2-1; tentative D call: TRBD2 (6 bases). The germline V gene has CDR1 SGHRS and CDR2 YFSETQ. The CDR3 extends over 16 amino acids. Trimming took off 4 bases at V and 0 bases at J, with 14 bases between the two ends.

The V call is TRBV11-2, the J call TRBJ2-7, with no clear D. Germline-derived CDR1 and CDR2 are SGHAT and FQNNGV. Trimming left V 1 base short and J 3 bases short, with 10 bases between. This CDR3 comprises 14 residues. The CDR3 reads CASSLGGPRYEQYF. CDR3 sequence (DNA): TGTGCCAGCAGCTTAGGGGGTCCCCGCTACGAGCAGTACTTC.

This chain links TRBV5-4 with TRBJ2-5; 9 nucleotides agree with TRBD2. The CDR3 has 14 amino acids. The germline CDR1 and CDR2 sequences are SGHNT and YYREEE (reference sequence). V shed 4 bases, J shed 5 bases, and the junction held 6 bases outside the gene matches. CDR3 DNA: TGTGCCAGCAGCGGGCGGGAGGGGTCGGAGACCCAGTACTTC. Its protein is CASSGREGSETQYF.

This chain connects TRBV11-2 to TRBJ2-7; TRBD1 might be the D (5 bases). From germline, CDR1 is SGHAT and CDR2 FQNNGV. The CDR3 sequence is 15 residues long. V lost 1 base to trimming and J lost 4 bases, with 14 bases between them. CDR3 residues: CASSLAKTVSYEQYF. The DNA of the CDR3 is TGTGCCAGCAGCTTAGCCAAGACAGTTTCTTACGAGCAGTACTTC.

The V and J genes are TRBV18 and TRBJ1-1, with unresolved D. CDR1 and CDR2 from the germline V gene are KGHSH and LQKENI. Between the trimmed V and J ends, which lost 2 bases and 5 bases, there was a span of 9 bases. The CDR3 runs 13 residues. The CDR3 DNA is TGTGCCAGCTCACCAGTAACAGAAACTGAAGCTTTCTTT. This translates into CASSPVTETEAFF.

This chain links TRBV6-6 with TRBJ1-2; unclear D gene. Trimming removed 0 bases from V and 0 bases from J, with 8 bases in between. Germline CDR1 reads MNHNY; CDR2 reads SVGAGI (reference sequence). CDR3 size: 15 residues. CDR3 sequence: CASSYSNSPNYGYTF. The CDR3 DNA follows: TGTGCCAGCAGTTACTCGAACAGTCCTAACTATGGCTACACCTTC.

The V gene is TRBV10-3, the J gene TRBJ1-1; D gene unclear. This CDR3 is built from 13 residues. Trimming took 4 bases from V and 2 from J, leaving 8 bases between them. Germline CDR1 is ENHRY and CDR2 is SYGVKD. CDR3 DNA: TGTGCCATCAGTGCCAACTCAAACACTGAAGCTTTCTTT. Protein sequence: CAISANSNTEAFF.

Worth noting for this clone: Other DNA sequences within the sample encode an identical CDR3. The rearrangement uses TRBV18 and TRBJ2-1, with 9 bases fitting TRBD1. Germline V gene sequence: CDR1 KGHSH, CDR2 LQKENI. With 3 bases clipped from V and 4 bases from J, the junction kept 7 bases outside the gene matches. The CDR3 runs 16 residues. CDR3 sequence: CASSPPGQGSYNEQFF. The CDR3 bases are TGTGCCAGCTCACCTCCGGGACAGGGTTCATACAATGAGCAGTTCTTC.